The rows below give T cell receptor beta chains drawn from one sample of a study of molecular identifiers for immune sequencing clone quantification. Using its own MiXCR run on the PCR reads, TCRdb lists one record per CDR3 protein. The sample holds roughly 320,000 distinct CDR3 sequences; about a fifth are singletons and the top ten take roughly 0.8%. The sample comprised naive CD8+ T cells from blood, with Jurkat cell RNA spiked in. These receptors were collected from a human donor in good health. Some libraries in this study had Jurkat cell RNA spiked in. Both conserved end residues are part of each CDR3. A D gene is named only where the DNA matches it firmly. Some rows have no size entry. The others give once, few or many, or a class for an expanded clone.

j_gene | v_gene | abundance | d_gene | CDR3aa | CDR3nt
TRBJ2-1 | TRBV7-9 | few | NA | CASSLSGTPNSYNEQFF | TGTGCCAGCAGCTTATCCGGGACACCCAACTCCTACAATGAGCAGTTCTTC
TRBJ2-3 | TRBV6-5 | many | TRBD1 | CASSYSSTGTGDTDTQYF | TGTGCCAGCAGTTACTCGAGTACGGGGACAGGAGACACAGATACGCAGTATTTT
TRBJ2-4 | TRBV12-3/TRBV12-4 | many | NA | CASSLEGPQNQYF | TGTGCCAGCAGTTTAGAGGGACCGCAAAATCAGTACTTC
TRBJ2-1 | TRBV30 | NA | TRBD2 | CAWSIAGGVYNEQFF | TGTGCCTGGAGTATAGCGGGGGGCGTCTACAATGAGCAGTTCTTC
TRBJ2-7 | TRBV28 | many | NA | CASSFSGSYEQYF | TGTGCCAGCAGTTTCTCTGGGAGCTACGAGCAGTACTTC
TRBJ2-7 | TRBV10-1 | many | NA | CASSSESYEQYF | TGCGCCAGCAGTTCGGAGTCCTACGAGCAGTACTTC
TRBJ1-1 | TRBV27 | many | TRBD1 | CASSSGGFVNTEAFF | TGTGCCAGCAGTTCAGGGGGGTTTGTGAACACTGAAGCTTTCTTT
TRBJ1-1 | TRBV29-1 | many | NA | CSILLGNTEAFF | TGCAGCATTCTGTTGGGGAACACTGAAGCTTTCTTT
TRBJ2-7 | TRBV6-2/TRBV6-3 | NA | TRBD2 | CAGRWGLAGDEQYF | TGTGCCGGCAGGTGGGGACTAGCGGGAGACGAGCAGTACTTC
TRBJ2-7 | TRBV6-1 | many | NA | CASSDRPISSYEQYF | TGTGCCAGCAGTGACCGCCCGATTTCCTCCTACGAGCAGTACTTC
TRBJ2-7 | TRBV12-3/TRBV12-4 | many | NA | CASSFIGGQTHYEQYF | TGTGCCAGCAGTTTTATCGGGGGCCAAACCCATTACGAGCAGTACTTC
TRBJ1-4 | TRBV12-3/TRBV12-4 | NA | NA | CASSWTGEELFF | TGTGCCAGCAGTTGGACCGGTGAAGAACTGTTTTTT
TRBJ1-4 | TRBV28 | many | NA | CASSKEGLTNEKLFF | TGTGCCAGCAGTAAGGAGGGACTCACTAATGAAAAACTGTTTTTT
TRBJ2-3 | TRBV3-1 | many | TRBD2 | CASSVSGSRTDTQYF | TGTGCCAGCAGTGTTAGCGGGTCCCGCACAGATACGCAGTATTTT
TRBJ1-2 | TRBV7-9 | many | NA | CASSLSQGRDTGYTF | TGTGCCAGCAGCCTCTCACAGGGCAGGGATACTGGCTACACCTTC
TRBJ2-3 | TRBV7-9 | many | NA | CASSSGTLTDTQYF | TGTGCCAGCAGCTCCGGTACTTTGACAGATACGCAGTATTTT
TRBJ2-2 | TRBV5-1 | many | TRBD2 | CASSYGLAGANTGELFF | TGCGCCAGCAGCTACGGACTAGCGGGGGCAAACACCGGGGAGCTGTTTTTT
TRBJ2-1 | TRBV28 | many | TRBD2 | CASSPLSGSFGDNEQFF | TGTGCCAGCAGTCCATTGAGCGGGAGTTTCGGTGACAATGAGCAGTTCTTC
TRBJ2-7 | TRBV7-9 | few | TRBD1 | CASSPRDRDTYEQYF | TGTGCCAGCAGCCCACGGGACAGGGACACCTACGAGCAGTACTTC
TRBJ2-7 | TRBV12-3/TRBV12-4 | few | NA | CASSEGGGPLKYF | TGTGCCAGCAGTGAGGGTGGGGGGCCCCTGAAGTACTTC
TRBJ2-5 | TRBV7-2 | many | TRBD1 | CASSQYGTGETQYF | TGTGCCAGCAGCCAGTACGGGACAGGAGAGACCCAGTACTTC
TRBJ2-5 | TRBV7-9 | many | NA | CASSSIGRKYYQETQYF | TGTGCCAGCAGCTCTATCGGACGGAAATATTACCAAGAGACCCAGTACTTC
TRBJ1-4 | TRBV12-3/TRBV12-4 | many | NA | CASSSIEAGREKLFF | TGTGCCAGCAGTTCTATAGAGGCAGGTCGGGAAAAACTGTTTTTT
TRBJ2-7 | TRBV29-1 | many | NA | CSVGHSLYEQYF | TGCAGCGTTGGTCATAGCCTGTACGAGCAGTACTTC
TRBJ2-7 | TRBV7-9 | many | NA | CASSLAETGTYEQYF | TGTGCCAGCAGCTTAGCAGAGACAGGAACCTACGAGCAGTACTTC
TRBJ2-2 | TRBV11-2 | NA | NA | CASSHFDTNAGELFF | TGTGCCAGCAGCCACTTCGATACGAACGCCGGGGAGCTGTTTTTT
TRBJ2-7 | TRBV7-9 | many | NA | CASLTDLSDPYEQYF | TGTGCCAGCCTCACTGACTTAAGTGACCCCTACGAGCAGTACTTC
TRBJ2-6 | TRBV5-1 | many | NA | CASSLVGLWANVLTF | TGCGCCAGCAGCTTGGTGGGGCTCTGGGCCAACGTCCTGACTTTC